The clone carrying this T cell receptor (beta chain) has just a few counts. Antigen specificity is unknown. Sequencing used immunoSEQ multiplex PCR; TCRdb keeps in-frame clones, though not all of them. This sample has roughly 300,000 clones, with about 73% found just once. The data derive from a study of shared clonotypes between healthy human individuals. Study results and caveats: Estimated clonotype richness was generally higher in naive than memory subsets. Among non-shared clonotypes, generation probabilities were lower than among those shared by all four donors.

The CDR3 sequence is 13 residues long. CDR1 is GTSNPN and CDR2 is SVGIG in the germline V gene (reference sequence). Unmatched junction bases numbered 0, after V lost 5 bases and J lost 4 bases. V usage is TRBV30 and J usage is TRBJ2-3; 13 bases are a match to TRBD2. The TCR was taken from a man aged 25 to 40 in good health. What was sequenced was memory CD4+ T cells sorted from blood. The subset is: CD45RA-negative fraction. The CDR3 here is CAWGLAGADTQYF. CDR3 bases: TGTGCCTGGGGACTAGCGGGAGCAGATACGCAGTATTTT.